The entry below gives a single T cell receptor (beta chain) sequence along with its context. Antigen unknown. The donors were part of the validation cohort of roughly 110 subjects. That cohort was separate from the first cohort, which comprised some 670 subjects. Sequenced by immunoSEQ multiplex PCR; TCRdb stores in-frame clones only, minus some. Among about 150,000 clones listed, roughly nine tenths were seen once. The CDR3 length is 17 residues. The data derive from a study of cytomegalovirus exposure and HLA in healthy donors. Background on the study: The 110 or so validation repertoires were produced on the same platform as the 670 or so repertoires of the first cohort. This was reported in a later analysis. The study, taken as a whole, reports: The study listed roughly 160 cytomegalovirus-associated TCR beta chains. Specificity of a few CMV-associated chains for CMV antigens was verified in vitro.

J is TRBJ1-1 and V is TRBV21-1; the table's D call of TRBD1 was not tested on the DNA. TRBV21-1 is a recognized pseudogene. Sequenced input: PBMCs. The sequence was obtained from a woman between 18 and 30 years old in good health and CMV-seropositive. CDR3 DNA: TGTGCCAGCAGCAAAGGGGGACAGGGAGAGGGTTGGACTGAAGCTTTCTTT. It translates to CASSKGGQGEGWTEAFF.